This T cell receptor (beta chain) was observed in a study of shared T cell receptors in the human thymus. Profiling relied on immunoSEQ multiplex PCR, and the TCRdb table lists in-frame clones only, not all of them. The sample includes some 660,000 clones, roughly 86% of them seen just once. The germline V gene encodes CDR1 MDHEN and CDR2 SYDVKM. V was pared by 1 base and J by 6 bases, with 9 bases between. The CDR3 length is 13 residues. These sequences were also reported in another study, on human thymus T cells. That work contributes: Congenital heart defects were the reason for the corrective surgery that the donors, healthy Finnish infants, were having. Corrective cardiac operations yielded the resected thymus tissue. Thymic and blood repertoires seemed to show skewed V and J gene use. Unrelated individuals were reported by related research to share highly overlapping thymic repertoires.

This sequence originates from a boy under two years old with a congenital heart defect. Sequencing used thymocytes. This chain uses TRBV28 with TRBJ2-5; maybe TRBD1 (6 bases). DNA of the CDR3: TGTGCCAGCAGTTTATCAACAGGGAAGACCCAGTACTTC. This codes for CASSLSTGKTQYF.